The entry below gives a single T cell receptor beta chain sequence along with its context. Its antigen is not identified. Sequencing libraries made from TCR beta cDNA carried unique molecular identifiers. TCRdb passed the PCR reads through MiXCR, listing each CDR3 protein once. There are about half a million distinct CDR3 sequences in the sample; under 40% occur only once, and around 6.1% lies in the top ten. This record comes from a study of post-analysis software for immune sequencing data. V lost 2 bases to trimming and J lost 11 bases, with 15 bases between them. Germline V gene data show CDR1 as SNHLY and CDR2 as FYNNEI. The CDR3 runs to 13 residues. Study observations and caveats: There were a few TRBV segments more frequent in patients than controls, and TRBV5-6, TRBV5-1 and TRBV20-1 were among them.

Source material: blood. This clonotype originated in a girl younger than 18 with multiple sclerosis. This chain joins TRBV2 and TRBJ1-1; D is ambiguous. The DNA of the CDR3 is TGTGCCAGCAGTGAAAATTACCTGCAAAGGGCTTTCTTT. Translating gives CASSENYLQRAFF.